This entry features one T cell receptor (beta chain) sequence. Antigen unknown. The record originates from a study of cytomegalovirus exposure and HLA in healthy donors. The CDR3 runs 17 residues. CDR1 is SGHNT and CDR2 is YYREEE in the germline V gene (reference sequence). V lost 0 bases, J lost 6 bases, and 9 bases stayed unmatched. Study-level findings and limits: Usually a TCR sequence was rare, but some public TCRs were found in many donors. As confirmed in vitro, a few CMV-associated chains were specific for CMV antigens.

Profiling relied on immunoSEQ multiplex PCR, and the TCRdb table lists in-frame clones only, not all of them. The data hold 100,000 to 150,000 clones, with just under 95% observed a single time. Sequencing was performed on PBMCs. The chain is built from TRBV5-4 and TRBJ2-2; 9 bases map to TRBD1. The TCR comes from a woman in her late teens or twenties in good health and CMV-seronegative. In DNA form, the CDR3 reads TGTGCCAGCAGCTTGGGGGCGGGACAGGGAAGGTCCGGGGAGCTGTTTTTT. Its translation is CASSLGAGQGRSGELFF.